Sequencing of this TCR beta chain was carried out in a study of cytomegalovirus exposure and HLA in healthy donors. The PCR was carried out with 60 Vbeta primers and 13 Jbeta primers. Some clones are missing from TCRdb's copy, which holds only in-frame ones; the method was immunoSEQ multiplex PCR. Here the sample spans some 110,000 clones, around 70% being singletons. This CDR3 is built from 15 residues. Trimming removed 6 bases from V and 3 bases from J; junction bases left unmatched: 8. CDR1 and CDR2 from the germline V gene are LNHDA and SQIVND (reference sequence). The chain links TRBV19 to TRBJ1-5; 7 nucleotides line up with TRBD1. This receptor was identified in a man aged 25 to 40 in good health and CMV-seropositive. Sequences were obtained from PBMCs. This CDR3 is CASSSRQGVNQPQHF. CDR3 sequence (DNA): TGTGCCAGTAGCAGCCGACAGGGCGTCAATCAGCCCCAGCATTTT.